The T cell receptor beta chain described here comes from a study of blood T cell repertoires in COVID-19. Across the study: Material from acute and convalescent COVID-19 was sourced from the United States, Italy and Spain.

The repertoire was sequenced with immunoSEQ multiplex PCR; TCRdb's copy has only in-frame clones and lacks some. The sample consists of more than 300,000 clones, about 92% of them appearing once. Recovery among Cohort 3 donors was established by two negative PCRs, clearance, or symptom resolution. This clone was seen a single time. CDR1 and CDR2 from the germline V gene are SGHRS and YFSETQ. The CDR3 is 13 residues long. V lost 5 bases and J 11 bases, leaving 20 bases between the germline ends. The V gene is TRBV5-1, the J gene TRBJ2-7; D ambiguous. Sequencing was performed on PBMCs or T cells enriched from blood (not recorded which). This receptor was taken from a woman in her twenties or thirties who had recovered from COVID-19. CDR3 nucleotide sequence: TGCGCCAGCAGGGAATCGGCCGGCGGTAGTAAGTACTTC. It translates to CASRESAGGSKYF.